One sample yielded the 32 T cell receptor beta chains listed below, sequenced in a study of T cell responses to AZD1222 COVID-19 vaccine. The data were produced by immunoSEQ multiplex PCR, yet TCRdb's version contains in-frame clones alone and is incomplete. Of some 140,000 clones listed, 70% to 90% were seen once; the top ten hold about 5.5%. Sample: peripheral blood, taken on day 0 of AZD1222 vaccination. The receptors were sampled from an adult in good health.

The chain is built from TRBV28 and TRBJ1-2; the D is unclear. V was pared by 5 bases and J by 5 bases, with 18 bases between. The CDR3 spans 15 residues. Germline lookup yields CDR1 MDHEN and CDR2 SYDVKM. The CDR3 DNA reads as TGTGCCAGCAGTCTCCCTTGGACCAGAATGTATGGCTACACCTTC. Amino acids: CASSLPWTRMYGYTF.

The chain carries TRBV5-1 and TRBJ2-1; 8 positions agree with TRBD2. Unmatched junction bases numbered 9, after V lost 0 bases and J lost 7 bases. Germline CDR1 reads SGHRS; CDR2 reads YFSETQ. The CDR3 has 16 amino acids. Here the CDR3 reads CASSLVPGRAGNEQFF. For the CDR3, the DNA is TGCGCCAGCAGCTTGGTTCCCGGGAGGGCGGGAAATGAGCAGTTCTTC. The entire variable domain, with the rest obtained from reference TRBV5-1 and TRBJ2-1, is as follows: KAGVTQTPRYLIKTRGQQVTLSCSPISGHRSVSWYQQTPGQGLQFLFEYFSETQRNKGNFPGRFSGRQFSNSRSEMNVSTLELGDSALYLCASSLVPGRAGNEQFFGPGTRLTVL.

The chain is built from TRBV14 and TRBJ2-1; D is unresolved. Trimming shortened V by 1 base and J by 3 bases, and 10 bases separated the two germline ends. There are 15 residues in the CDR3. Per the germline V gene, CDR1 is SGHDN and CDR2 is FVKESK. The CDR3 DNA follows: TGTGCCAGCAGCCAAGCTGGCGCGTTCTACAATGAGCAGTTCTTC. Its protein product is CASSQAGAFYNEQFF.

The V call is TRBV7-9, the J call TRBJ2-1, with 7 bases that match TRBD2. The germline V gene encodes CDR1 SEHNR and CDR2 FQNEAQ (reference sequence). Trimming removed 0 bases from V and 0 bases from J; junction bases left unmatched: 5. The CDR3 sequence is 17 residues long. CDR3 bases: TGTGCCAGCAGCTTAGCCGCTAGCGGACGCTCCTACAATGAGCAGTTCTTC. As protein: CASSLAASGRSYNEQFF.

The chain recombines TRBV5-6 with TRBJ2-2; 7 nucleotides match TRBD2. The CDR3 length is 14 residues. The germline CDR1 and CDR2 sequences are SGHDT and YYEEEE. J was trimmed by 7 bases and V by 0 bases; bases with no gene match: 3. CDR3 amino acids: CASSLDRGDGELFF. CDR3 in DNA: TGTGCCAGCAGCTTGGATCGGGGGGACGGGGAGCTGTTTTTT.

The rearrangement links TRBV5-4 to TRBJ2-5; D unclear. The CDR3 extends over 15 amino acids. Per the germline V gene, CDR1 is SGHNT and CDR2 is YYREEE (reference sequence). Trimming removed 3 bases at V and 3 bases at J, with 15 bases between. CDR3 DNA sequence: TGTGCCAGCAGCTCGACCTATAAAAACAAAGAGACCCAGTACTTC. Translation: CASSSTYKNKETQYF. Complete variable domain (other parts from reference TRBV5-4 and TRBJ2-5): ETGVTQSPTHLIKTRGQQVTLRCSSQSGHNTVSWYQQALGQGPQFIFQYYREEENGRGNFPPRFSGLQFPNYSSELNVNALELDDSALYLCASSSTYKNKETQYFGPGTRLLVL.

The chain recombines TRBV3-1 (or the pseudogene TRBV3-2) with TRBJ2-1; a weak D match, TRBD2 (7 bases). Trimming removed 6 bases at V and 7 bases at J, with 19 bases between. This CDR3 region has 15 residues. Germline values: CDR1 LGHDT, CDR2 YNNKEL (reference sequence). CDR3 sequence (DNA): TGTGCCAGCAGTCAGAGGGGGGGATTAGGTAATGAGCAGTTCTTC. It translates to CASSQRGGLGNEQFF.

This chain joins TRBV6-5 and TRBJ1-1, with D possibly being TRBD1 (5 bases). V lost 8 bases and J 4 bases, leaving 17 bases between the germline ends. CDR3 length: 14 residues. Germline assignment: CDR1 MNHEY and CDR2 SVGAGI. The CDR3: CASRWSGTSTEAFF. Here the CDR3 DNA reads TGTGCCAGCCGGTGGTCCGGGACGAGCACTGAAGCTTTCTTT.

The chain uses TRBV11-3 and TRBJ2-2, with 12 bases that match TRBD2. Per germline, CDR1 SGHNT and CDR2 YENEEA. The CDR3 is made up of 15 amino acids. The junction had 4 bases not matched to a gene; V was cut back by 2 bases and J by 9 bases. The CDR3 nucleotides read TGTGCCAGCAGCTTACAGACTAGCGGGAGTAGGGAGCTGTTTTTT. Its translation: CASSLQTSGSRELFF.

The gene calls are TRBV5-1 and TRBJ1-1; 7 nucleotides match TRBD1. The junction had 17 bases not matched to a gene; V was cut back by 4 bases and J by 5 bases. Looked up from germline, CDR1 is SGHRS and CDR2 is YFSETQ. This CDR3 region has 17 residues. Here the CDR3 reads CASSRQGGGRIGTEAFF. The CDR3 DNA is TGCGCCAGCAGCCGACAGGGAGGGGGAAGAATAGGGACTGAAGCTTTCTTT.

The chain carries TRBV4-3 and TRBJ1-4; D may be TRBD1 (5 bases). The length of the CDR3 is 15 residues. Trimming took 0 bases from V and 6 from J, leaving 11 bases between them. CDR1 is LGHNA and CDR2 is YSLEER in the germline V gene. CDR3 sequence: CASSQDRGFHEKLFF. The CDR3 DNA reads TGCGCCAGCAGCCAAGATAGGGGTTTTCATGAAAAACTGTTTTTT.

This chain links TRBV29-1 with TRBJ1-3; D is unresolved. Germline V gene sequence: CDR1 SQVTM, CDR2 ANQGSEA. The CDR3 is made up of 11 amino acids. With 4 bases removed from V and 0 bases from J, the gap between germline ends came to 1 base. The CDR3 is CSVGSGNTIYF. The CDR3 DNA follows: TGCAGCGTTGGCTCTGGAAACACCATATATTTT.

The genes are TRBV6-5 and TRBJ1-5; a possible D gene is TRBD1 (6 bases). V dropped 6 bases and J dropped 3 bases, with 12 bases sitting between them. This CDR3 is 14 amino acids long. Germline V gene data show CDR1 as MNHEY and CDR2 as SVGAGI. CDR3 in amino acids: CASRSTGPNQPQHF. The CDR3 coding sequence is TGTGCCAGCAGGTCTACAGGGCCCAATCAGCCCCAGCATTTT.

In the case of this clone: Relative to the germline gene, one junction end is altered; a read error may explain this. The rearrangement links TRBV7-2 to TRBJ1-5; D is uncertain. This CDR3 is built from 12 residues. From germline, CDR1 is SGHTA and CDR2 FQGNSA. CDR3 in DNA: TGTGCCAGCAGCATAGCGAACCAGCCCCAGCATTTT. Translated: CASSIANQPQHF.

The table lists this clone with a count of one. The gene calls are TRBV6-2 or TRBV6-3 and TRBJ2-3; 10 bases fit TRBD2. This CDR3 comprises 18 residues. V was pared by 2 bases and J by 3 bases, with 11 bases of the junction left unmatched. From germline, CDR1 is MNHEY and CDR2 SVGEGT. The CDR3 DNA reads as TGTGCCAGCAGTTACCCCGCCAGAGCGGGAGGGCCAACAGATACGCAGTATTTT. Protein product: CASSYPARAGGPTDTQYF.

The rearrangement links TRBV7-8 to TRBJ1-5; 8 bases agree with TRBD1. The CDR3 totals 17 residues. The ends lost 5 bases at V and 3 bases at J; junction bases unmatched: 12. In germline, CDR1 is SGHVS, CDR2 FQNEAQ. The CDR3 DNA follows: TGTGCCAGCAGCAAAACCCCAGGGGGCCGAAACAATCAGCCCCAGCATTTT. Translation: CASSKTPGGRNNQPQHF.

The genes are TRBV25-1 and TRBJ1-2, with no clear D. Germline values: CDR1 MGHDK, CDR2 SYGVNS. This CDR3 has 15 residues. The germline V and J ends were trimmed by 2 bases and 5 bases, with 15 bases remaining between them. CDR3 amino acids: CASSEPHQITYGYTF. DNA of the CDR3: TGTGCCAGCAGTGAACCCCATCAGATAACTTATGGCTACACCTTC.

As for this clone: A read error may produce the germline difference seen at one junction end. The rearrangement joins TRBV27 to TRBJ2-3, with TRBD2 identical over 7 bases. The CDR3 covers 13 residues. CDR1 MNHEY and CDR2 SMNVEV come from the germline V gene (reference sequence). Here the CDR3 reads CASSPPGRERTFF. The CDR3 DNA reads TGTGCCAGCAGCCCCCCCGGGCGGGAGAGGACCTTCTTT.

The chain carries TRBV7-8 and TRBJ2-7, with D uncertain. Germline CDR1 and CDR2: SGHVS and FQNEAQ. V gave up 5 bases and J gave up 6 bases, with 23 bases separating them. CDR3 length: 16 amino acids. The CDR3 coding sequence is TGTGCCAGCAGCAAACGAGCTGGACGGGCCCTACGCGAGCAGTACTTC. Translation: CASSKRAGRALREQYF.

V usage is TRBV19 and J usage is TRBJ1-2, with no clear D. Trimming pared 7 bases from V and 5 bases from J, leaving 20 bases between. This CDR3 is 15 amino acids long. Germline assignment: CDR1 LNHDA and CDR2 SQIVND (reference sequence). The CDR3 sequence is CASTITSGLFYGYTF. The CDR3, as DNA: TGTGCCAGTACGATCACGAGTGGCCTTTTTTATGGCTACACCTTC.

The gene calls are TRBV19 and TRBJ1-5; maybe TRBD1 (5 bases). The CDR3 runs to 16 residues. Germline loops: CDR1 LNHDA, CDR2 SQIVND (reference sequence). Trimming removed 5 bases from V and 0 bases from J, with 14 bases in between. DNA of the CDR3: TGTGCCAGTAGTGACTTAAGGGGTCCTAGCAATCAGCCCCAGCATTTT. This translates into CASSDLRGPSNQPQHF.

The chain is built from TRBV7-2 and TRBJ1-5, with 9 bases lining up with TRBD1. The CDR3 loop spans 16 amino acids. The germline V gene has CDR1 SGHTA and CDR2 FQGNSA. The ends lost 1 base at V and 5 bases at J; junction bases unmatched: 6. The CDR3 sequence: CASSLVGDRVDQPQHF. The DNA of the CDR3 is TGTGCCAGCAGCTTAGTAGGGGACAGGGTTGATCAGCCCCAGCATTTT.

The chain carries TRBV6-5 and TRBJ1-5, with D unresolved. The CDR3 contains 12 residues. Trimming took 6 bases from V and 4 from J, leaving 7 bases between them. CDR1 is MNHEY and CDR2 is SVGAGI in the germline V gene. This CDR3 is CASRKLNQPQHF. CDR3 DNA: TGTGCCAGCAGGAAATTAAATCAGCCCCAGCATTTT.

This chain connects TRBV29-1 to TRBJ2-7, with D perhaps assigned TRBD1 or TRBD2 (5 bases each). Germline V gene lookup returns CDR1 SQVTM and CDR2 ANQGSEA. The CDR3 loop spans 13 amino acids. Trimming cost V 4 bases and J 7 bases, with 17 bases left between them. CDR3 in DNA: TGCAGCGTTGCCGGGACCCGCCCGGGAGAGCAGTACTTC. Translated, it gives CSVAGTRPGEQYF.

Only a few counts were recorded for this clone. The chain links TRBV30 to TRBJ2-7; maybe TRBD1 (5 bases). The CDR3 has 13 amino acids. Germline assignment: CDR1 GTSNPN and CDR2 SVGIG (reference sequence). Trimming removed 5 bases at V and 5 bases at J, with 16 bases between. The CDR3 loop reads CAWARPPGHEQYF. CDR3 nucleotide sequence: TGTGCCTGGGCGCGTCCCCCAGGGCACGAGCAGTACTTC.

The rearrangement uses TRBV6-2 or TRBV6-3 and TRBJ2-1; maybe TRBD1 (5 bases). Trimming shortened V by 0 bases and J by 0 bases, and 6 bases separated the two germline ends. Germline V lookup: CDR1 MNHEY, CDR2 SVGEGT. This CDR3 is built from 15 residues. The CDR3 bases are TGTGCCAGCAGTTACTCGGGGCTCTCCTACAATGAGCAGTTCTTC. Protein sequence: CASSYSGLSYNEQFF.

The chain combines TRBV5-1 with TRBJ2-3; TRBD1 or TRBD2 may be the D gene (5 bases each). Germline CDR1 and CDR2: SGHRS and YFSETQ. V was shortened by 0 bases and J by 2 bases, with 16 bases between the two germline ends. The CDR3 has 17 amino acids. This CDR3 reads CASSLEGRHRDTDTQYF. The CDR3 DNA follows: TGCGCCAGCAGCTTGGAGGGACGGCACCGGGACACAGATACGCAGTATTTT.

Here the CDR3 DNA reads TGTGCCAGCCGGGGCACCGGGGGAGAAAAACTGTTTTTT. Translation: CASRGTGGEKLFF. The rearrangement links TRBV5-8 to TRBJ1-4; the D gene is possibly TRBD1 (5 bases). Trimming took off 7 bases at V and 8 bases at J, with 15 bases between the two ends. The CDR3 is 13 residues long. Germline CDR1 and CDR2: SGHTS and YDEGEE. Combining the CDR3 with reference TRBV5-8 and TRBJ1-4 gives the whole variable domain EAGVTQSPTHLIKTRGQQATLRCSPISGHTSVYWYQQALGLGLQFLLWYDEGEERNRGNFPPRFSGRQFPNYSSELNVNALELEDSALYLCASRGTGGEKLFFGSGTQLSVL.

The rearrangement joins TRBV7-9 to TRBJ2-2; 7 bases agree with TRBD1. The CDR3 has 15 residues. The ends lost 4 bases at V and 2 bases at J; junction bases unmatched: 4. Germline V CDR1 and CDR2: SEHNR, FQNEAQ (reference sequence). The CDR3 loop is CASSSGQINTGELFF. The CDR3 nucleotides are TGTGCCAGCAGCTCGGGACAGATCAACACCGGGGAGCTGTTTTTT.

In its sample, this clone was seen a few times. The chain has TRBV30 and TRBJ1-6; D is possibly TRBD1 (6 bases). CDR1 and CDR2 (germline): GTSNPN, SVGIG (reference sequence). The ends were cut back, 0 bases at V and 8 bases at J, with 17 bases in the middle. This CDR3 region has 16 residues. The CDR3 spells CAWSVAGASPHSPLHF. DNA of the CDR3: TGTGCCTGGAGTGTAGCAGGGGCATCCCCCCATTCACCCCTCCACTTT.

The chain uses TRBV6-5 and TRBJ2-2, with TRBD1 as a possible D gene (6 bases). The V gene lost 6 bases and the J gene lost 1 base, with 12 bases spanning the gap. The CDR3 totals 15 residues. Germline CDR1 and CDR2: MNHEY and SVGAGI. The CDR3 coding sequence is TGTGCCAGCAGAGCGACAGGCGGGAACACCGGGGAGCTGTTTTTT. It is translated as CASRATGGNTGELFF.

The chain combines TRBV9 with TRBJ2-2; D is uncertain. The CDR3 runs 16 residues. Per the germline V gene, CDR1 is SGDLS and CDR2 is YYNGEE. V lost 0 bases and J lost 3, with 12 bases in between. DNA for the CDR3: TGTGCCAGCAGCGTAGAGCATAAGGGCCACACCGGGGAGCTGTTTTTT. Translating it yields CASSVEHKGHTGELFF.